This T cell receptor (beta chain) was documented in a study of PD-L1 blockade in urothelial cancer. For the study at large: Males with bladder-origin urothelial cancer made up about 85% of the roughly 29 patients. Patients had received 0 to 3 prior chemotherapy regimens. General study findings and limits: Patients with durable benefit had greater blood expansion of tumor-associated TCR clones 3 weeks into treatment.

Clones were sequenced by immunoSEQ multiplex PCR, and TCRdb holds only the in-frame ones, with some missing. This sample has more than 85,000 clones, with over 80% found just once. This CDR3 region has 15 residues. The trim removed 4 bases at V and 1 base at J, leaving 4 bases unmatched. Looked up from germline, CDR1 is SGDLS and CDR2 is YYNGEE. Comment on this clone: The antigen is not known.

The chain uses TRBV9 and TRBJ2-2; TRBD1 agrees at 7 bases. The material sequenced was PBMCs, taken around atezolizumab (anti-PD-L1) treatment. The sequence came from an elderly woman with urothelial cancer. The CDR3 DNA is TGTGCCAGCAGCCCCCGGACAGGGAACACCGGGGAGCTGTTTTTT. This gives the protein CASSPRTGNTGELFF.